The sequence of this TCR beta chain was determined in a study of blood T cell repertoires in COVID-19. Overall study: Both acute and convalescent COVID-19 samples were obtained from the United States, Italy and Spain. Nucleic acid was either cDNA or gDNA, and it came from T cells, B-cell-depleted T cells, or PBMCs.

As originally analysed: Amplification of reference gene primers provided the estimated nucleated cell counts. The method was immunoSEQ multiplex PCR; TCRdb's version includes in-frame clones alone and lacks a portion of them. D and trimming were read from the DNA, whereas the V and J calls and clone size are those reported in that table. The data contain approximately 100,000 clones, roughly 86% of them seen just once; the ten biggest clones take up 9% to 12%. This clonotype was obtained from a man between 50 and 59 years old with acute or convalescent COVID-19. Sequencing was performed on peripheral blood.

The CDR3: CASIPLGGGNTEAFF. The CDR3 nucleotides read TGTGCCAGCATTCCCCTGGGGGGGGGAAACACTGAAGCTTTCTTT. The V call is TRBV27, the J call TRBJ1-1; TRBD1 is a possible D gene (5 bases). The CDR3 is 15 amino acids. The germline CDR1 and CDR2 sequences are MNHEY and SMNVEV (reference sequence). Between the trimmed V and J ends, which lost 7 bases and 2 bases, there was a span of 17 bases.